These 17 T cell receptor beta chains came from one sample sequenced in a study of T-cell reconstitution after alpha-beta-depleted transplantation in children. For TCRbeta, the library was prepared with unique molecular identifiers. TCRdb itself ran the PCR reads through MiXCR, one entry per CDR3 protein. The sample holds 800,000 to 1,000,000 distinct CDR3 sequences, under 30% seen once. The material sequenced was PBMCs, mostly from graft donor cells, taken 360 days after TCRalphabeta/CD19-depleted stem cell transplant. These receptors were taken from a boy younger than two who had a stem cell transplant for SCID, so the T cells may come from the graft donor.

The rearrangement links TRBV7-8 to TRBJ2-3; D possibly matches TRBD1 or TRBD2 (6 bases each). Germline V gene lookup returns CDR1 SGHVS and CDR2 FQNEAQ. The CDR3 consists of 16 residues. V lost 0 bases to trimming and J lost 5 bases, with 15 bases between them. CDR3 protein: CASSLASGGTEDTQYF. The CDR3 DNA follows: TGTGCCAGCAGCTTAGCATCCGGGGGCACGGAAGATACGCAGTATTTT.

The rearrangement joins TRBV27 to TRBJ2-5; no firm D call. The length of the CDR3 is 16 residues. The V end lost 0 bases, the J end lost 5 bases, and 16 bases lay between the germline ends. The V gene's germline CDR1 is MNHEY and CDR2 SMNVEV (reference sequence). The CDR3 DNA reads TGTGCCAGCAGTTTATCGGCCCCTAGAATGGTGGAGACCCAGTACTTC. It specifies CASSLSAPRMVETQYF.

This clonotype was counted only a few times. This sequence joins TRBV12-3 or TRBV12-4 and TRBJ2-1; D remains ambiguous. The CDR3 length is 15 residues. Trimming removed 7 bases from V and 2 bases from J, with 15 bases in between. Here the CDR3 reads CASTDLRKAYNEQFF. In DNA form, the CDR3 reads TGTGCCAGCACAGACCTTCGGAAAGCCTACAATGAGCAGTTCTTC.

The chain couples TRBV7-8 to TRBJ2-5; 7 nucleotides agree with TRBD1. The germline V gene encodes CDR1 SGHVS and CDR2 FQNEAQ. The CDR3 covers 15 residues. With 2 bases clipped from V and 2 bases from J, the junction kept 5 bases outside the gene matches. The CDR3 DNA sequence: TGTGCCAGCAGCTTATATCCGGACAGGCAAGAGACCCAGTACTTC. Amino acid sequence: CASSLYPDRQETQYF.

This clonotype occurred a few times. The chain employs TRBV20-1 and TRBJ2-3; D may be TRBD1 (6 bases). The CDR3 is 13 amino acids. CDR1 and CDR2 from the germline V gene are DFQATT and SNEGSKA (reference sequence). Trimming took 6 bases from V and 2 from J, leaving 12 bases between them. CDR3 protein: CSAEGQITDTQYF. For the CDR3, the DNA is TGCAGTGCGGAAGGACAGATCACAGATACGCAGTATTTT.

The chain links TRBV5-1 to TRBJ1-2; D unresolved. The germline V gene has CDR1 SGHRS and CDR2 YFSETQ. Between the trimmed V and J ends, which lost 5 bases and 4 bases, there was a span of 15 bases. The CDR3 loop spans 14 amino acids. In DNA, the CDR3 is TGCGCCAGCAGGGAATATGTCTCTGGCTATGGCTACACCTTC. It translates to CASREYVSGYGYTF.

This rearrangement joins TRBV5-6 to TRBJ1-1; D may be TRBD1 (5 bases). The CDR3 totals 15 residues. The V and J ends lost 3 bases and 1 base respectively, with 13 bases between them. The germline gives CDR1 SGHDT, CDR2 YYEEEE. The CDR3 DNA follows: TGTGCCAGCAGCTGGGGGGGAATCACGAACACTGAAGCTTTCTTT. Amino acids: CASSWGGITNTEAFF.

This clonotype has more than one count but fewer than ten. The chain is built from TRBV13 and TRBJ2-7; TRBD1 is a possible D gene (5 bases). This CDR3 has 13 residues. From germline, CDR1 is PRHDT and CDR2 FYEKMQ (reference sequence). V was pared by 3 bases and J by 4 bases, with 10 bases between. The CDR3 DNA reads TGTGCCAGCAGCTTCTCAGGGTTGTACGAGCAGTACTTC. Its protein is CASSFSGLYEQYF.

This clonotype was seen a few times. The genes are TRBV19 and TRBJ2-3; 14 positions match TRBD2. The V gene end was trimmed by 4 bases and the J gene end by 1 base; junction bases not matched to a gene: 10. This CDR3 has 19 residues. Germline values: CDR1 LNHDA, CDR2 SQIVND (reference sequence). The CDR3 sequence: CASSTSGTSGGGGTDTQYF. The CDR3 region has the DNA TGTGCCAGTAGTACGTCCGGGACTAGCGGGGGAGGTGGCACAGATACGCAGTATTTT.

This clonotype was seen a handful of times. This chain joins TRBV12-3 or TRBV12-4 and TRBJ2-7; tentatively, D is TRBD2 (6 bases). The CDR3 has 14 residues. V was cut by 3 bases and J by 2 bases, with 11 bases left in between. DNA for the CDR3: TGTGCCAGCAGTTTCCGGGACTTCACCTACGAGCAGTACTTC. Translated: CASSFRDFTYEQYF.

This clonotype has just a few counts. This chain connects TRBV6-4 to TRBJ1-1; 7 bases agree with TRBD1. V was pared by 7 bases and J by 0 bases, with 29 bases of the junction left unmatched. In germline, CDR1 is MRHNA, CDR2 SNTAGT. This CDR3 contains 22 residues. CDR3 amino acids: CASKKTNPFRGTADLMNTEAFF. As DNA, the CDR3 is TGTGCCAGCAAAAAAACAAACCCCTTCAGGGGGACAGCAGATCTCATGAACACTGAAGCTTTCTTT.

The rearrangement links TRBV6-1 to TRBJ2-3; no firm D call. Germline loops: CDR1 MNHNS, CDR2 SASEGT. V dropped 6 bases and J dropped 8 bases, with 15 bases sitting between them. The CDR3 runs to 13 residues. The CDR3 bases are TGTGCCAGCAGCACACGTTCAGATTTTACGCAGTATTTT. Amino acids: CASSTRSDFTQYF.

This clonotype showed up just a few times. This sequence joins TRBV12-3 or TRBV12-4 and TRBJ2-1, with D maybe TRBD2 (6 bases). The CDR3 consists of 17 residues. V gave up 6 bases and J gave up 0 bases, with 18 bases separating them. CDR3 DNA: TGTGCCAGCAGCCGCGCGGGGCCGCGGAGCTCCTACAATGAGCAGTTCTTC. It is translated as CASSRAGPRSSYNEQFF.

The chain uses TRBV7-2 and TRBJ2-2, with D unclear. Germline CDR1 is SGHTA and CDR2 is FQGNSA. This CDR3 has 14 residues. With 5 bases removed from V and 3 bases from J, the gap between germline ends came to 10 bases. CDR3 amino acids: CASSPPSDTGELFF. CDR3 bases: TGTGCCAGCAGCCCCCCCTCAGACACCGGGGAGCTGTTTTTT.

This rearrangement joins TRBV7-6 to TRBJ2-6; D uncertain. Germline values: CDR1 SGHVS, CDR2 FNYEAQ. Trimming stripped 0 bases from V and 0 bases from J, with 6 bases between. The length of the CDR3 is 16 residues. CDR3 in amino acids: CASSLAPISGANVLTF. In DNA form, the CDR3 reads TGTGCCAGCAGCTTAGCGCCGATCTCTGGGGCCAACGTCCTGACTTTC.

This clonotype has a count of ten or more. The rearrangement joins TRBV29-1 to TRBJ2-2; no definite D call. Per germline, CDR1 SQVTM and CDR2 ANQGSEA. V was clipped by 6 bases and J by 3 bases, with 14 bases between them. The CDR3 runs 14 residues. The CDR3 here is CSVPGITDTGELFF. The CDR3 bases are TGCAGCGTCCCTGGGATTACGGACACCGGGGAGCTGTTTTTT.

The CDR3 coding sequence is TGCAGTGCAGAGGACTCAAGCTCCTACGAGCAGTACTTC. Its protein product is CSAEDSSSYEQYF. The chain employs TRBV20-1 and TRBJ2-7, with a weak D call TRBD2 (5 bases). The V and J ends lost 6 bases and 0 bases respectively, with 12 bases between them. This CDR3 comprises 13 residues. In germline, CDR1 is DFQATT, CDR2 SNEGSKA (reference sequence).